The rows below give T cell receptor beta chains drawn from one sample of a study of PD-L1 blockade in urothelial cancer. Sequencing used immunoSEQ multiplex PCR; TCRdb keeps in-frame clones, though not all of them. The sample has 100,000 to 150,000 clones; approximately 85% are singletons. This specimen was PBMCs, taken around atezolizumab (anti-PD-L1) treatment. These receptors were obtained from a man aged 50 to 59 with urothelial cancer. Both conserved end residues are part of each CDR3. Each record gives: D gene, V gene, J gene, CDR3 protein. The D gene is left open where the match is weak.

d_gene: .; v_gene: TRBV19; j_gene: TRBJ1-1; CDR3aa: CASSLIGVTNTEAFF
d_gene: TRBD1; v_gene: TRBV5-1; j_gene: TRBJ2-3; CDR3aa: CASSSSGGAPDTQYF
d_gene: .; v_gene: TRBV28; j_gene: TRBJ1-1; CDR3aa: CASSFAALPEAFF
d_gene: TRBD1; v_gene: TRBV11-2; j_gene: TRBJ2-5; CDR3aa: CASSLGTGTGRETQYF
d_gene: TRBD2; v_gene: TRBV6-5; j_gene: TRBJ2-7; CDR3aa: CATRAVLAAYEQYF
d_gene: .; v_gene: TRBV10-2; j_gene: TRBJ1-6; CDR3aa: CASSESQGSGSPLHF
d_gene: .; v_gene: TRBV7-2; j_gene: TRBJ2-3; CDR3aa: CASSRVVGTRADTQYF
d_gene: .; v_gene: TRBV6-1; j_gene: TRBJ1-5; CDR3aa: CASSEGPDQPQHF
d_gene: TRBD2; v_gene: TRBV7-2; j_gene: TRBJ2-7; CDR3aa: CASSGTSGKAYEQYF
d_gene: TRBD1; v_gene: TRBV19; j_gene: TRBJ1-1; CDR3aa: CASSMGTGSPLNTEAFF
d_gene: .; v_gene: TRBV5-6; j_gene: TRBJ1-1; CDR3aa: CASSQYTEAFF
d_gene: .; v_gene: TRBV30; j_gene: TRBJ2-1; CDR3aa: CAWSAGTRYNEQFF
d_gene: .; v_gene: TRBV6-5; j_gene: TRBJ1-3; CDR3aa: CASSRTVSGNTIYF
d_gene: .; v_gene: TRBV6-1; j_gene: TRBJ1-2; CDR3aa: CATTYGHDYGYTF
d_gene: TRBD2; v_gene: TRBV6-5; j_gene: TRBJ2-7; CDR3aa: CASRRTSEGYEQYF
d_gene: .; v_gene: TRBV5-1; j_gene: TRBJ1-1; CDR3aa: CASTLTGAEAFF
d_gene: .; v_gene: TRBV2; j_gene: TRBJ2-7; CDR3aa: CASRQIPIDEQYF
d_gene: .; v_gene: TRBV7-9; j_gene: TRBJ1-1; CDR3aa: CASSLKGRENTEAFF
d_gene: .; v_gene: TRBV18; j_gene: TRBJ1-3; CDR3aa: CASSLDWSGNTIYF
d_gene: .; v_gene: TRBV27; j_gene: TRBJ2-4; CDR3aa: CASSPELAKNIQYF
d_gene: TRBD1; v_gene: TRBV27; j_gene: TRBJ1-6; CDR3aa: CASRDRGVGYNSPLHF
d_gene: TRBD1; v_gene: TRBV7-3; j_gene: TRBJ1-4; CDR3aa: CASSPPRDRRRKLFF
d_gene: TRBD1; v_gene: TRBV5-4; j_gene: TRBJ1-4; CDR3aa: CASSLAGTVNEKLFF
d_gene: TRBD1; v_gene: TRBV5-1; j_gene: TRBJ2-1; CDR3aa: CASTGTGGANNEQFF
d_gene: TRBD2; v_gene: TRBV19; j_gene: TRBJ2-7; CDR3aa: CASSLRRTSFDEQYF
d_gene: TRBD1; v_gene: TRBV13; j_gene: TRBJ2-5; CDR3aa: CASRSTGVPETQYF
d_gene: .; v_gene: TRBV30; j_gene: TRBJ1-2; CDR3aa: CAWSWDMAYGYTF
d_gene: TRBD2; v_gene: TRBV5-6; j_gene: TRBJ2-7; CDR3aa: CASSLLAGGWYEQYF
d_gene: .; v_gene: TRBV6-1; j_gene: TRBJ2-7; CDR3aa: CASRYSVTYEQYF
d_gene: .; v_gene: TRBV28; j_gene: TRBJ1-1; CDR3aa: CASSLRINEAFF
d_gene: TRBD1; v_gene: TRBV19; j_gene: TRBJ1-5; CDR3aa: CASSESGTGQPQHF
d_gene: TRBD1; v_gene: TRBV19; j_gene: TRBJ2-7; CDR3aa: CASSTGGGYEQYF
d_gene: TRBD1; v_gene: TRBV18; j_gene: TRBJ2-2; CDR3aa: CASSDRTGGTGELFF
d_gene: .; v_gene: TRBV30; j_gene: TRBJ1-6; CDR3aa: CAWKRAGPSYNSPLHF
d_gene: TRBD2; v_gene: TRBV7-2; j_gene: TRBJ2-2; CDR3aa: CASSHSLAGYTGELFF
d_gene: TRBD2; v_gene: TRBV5-4; j_gene: TRBJ2-1; CDR3aa: CASSRGEGGDEQFF
d_gene: TRBD1; v_gene: TRBV2; j_gene: TRBJ2-1; CDR3aa: CASNPGTVYNEQFF
d_gene: .; v_gene: TRBV9; j_gene: TRBJ2-2; CDR3aa: CASSRGRERPGELFF
d_gene: .; v_gene: TRBV19; j_gene: TRBJ2-1; CDR3aa: CASSSLAARVKFF
d_gene: TRBD1; v_gene: TRBV7-9; j_gene: TRBJ2-1; CDR3aa: CASSLYGTDHNEQFF
d_gene: TRBD2; v_gene: TRBV5-1; j_gene: TRBJ2-1; CDR3aa: CASSLGGGRAYNEQFF
d_gene: TRBD2; v_gene: TRBV28; j_gene: TRBJ2-3; CDR3aa: CASSSPTSLNTQYF
d_gene: .; v_gene: TRBV7-9; j_gene: TRBJ2-3; CDR3aa: CASSLGGYTVADTQYF
d_gene: TRBD2; v_gene: TRBV4-2; j_gene: TRBJ2-5; CDR3aa: CASSQERLAGGRETQYF
d_gene: TRBD2; v_gene: TRBV5-4; j_gene: TRBJ2-3; CDR3aa: CASKREMDTQYF
d_gene: TRBD1; v_gene: TRBV27; j_gene: TRBJ1-1; CDR3aa: CASRRTGRGTEAFF
d_gene: TRBD1; v_gene: TRBV5-1; j_gene: TRBJ1-4; CDR3aa: CASSLIGTATNEKLFF
d_gene: .; v_gene: TRBV5-1; j_gene: TRBJ1-1; CDR3aa: CASLLVPGDTEAFF
d_gene: TRBD2; v_gene: TRBV10-2; j_gene: TRBJ2-7; CDR3aa: CASRGPGLREGLSYEQYF
d_gene: TRBD1; v_gene: TRBV28; j_gene: TRBJ2-2; CDR3aa: CASSRTGGRRTGELFF
d_gene: .; v_gene: TRBV10-3; j_gene: TRBJ2-7; CDR3aa: CAISQASYEQYF
d_gene: .; v_gene: TRBV7-2; j_gene: TRBJ2-5; CDR3aa: CASSLMGAAGRQYF
d_gene: TRBD1; v_gene: TRBV7-7; j_gene: TRBJ2-2; CDR3aa: CASSTDRGAGELFF